A selection of T cell receptor beta chains follows, all from one sample in a study of blood T cells in healthy people across ages. TCRdb analysed the 5' RACE reads with MiXCR anew, one entry per CDR3 protein. The sample lists more than 650,000 distinct CDR3 sequences, 22% occurring once. The source material was blood. The source of these receptors is a man in his 70s in good health. The CDR3 runs from the conserved cysteine through the conserved F or W. Only some rows state a clone size, as once, few, many or a class for expanded clones.

abundance	v_gene	j_gene	len	CDR3aa
few	TRBV9	TRBJ2-7	15	CASSPMGHVPYEQYF
-	TRBV20-1	TRBJ2-1	12	CSAGYREREQFF
few	TRBV6-5	TRBJ1-4	13	CASSYRINEKLFF
few	TRBV20-1	TRBJ1-2	14	CSARSTGGNYGYTF
many	TRBV18	TRBJ2-3	15	CASSPGLAGADTQYF
-	TRBV29-1	TRBJ2-1	14	CSVALAVPYNEQFF
-	TRBV2	TRBJ1-2	16	CASPLEGGRGNYGYTF
few	TRBV6-5	TRBJ2-1	14	CASSPDRDPNEQFF
few	TRBV11-3	TRBJ1-1	15	CASSSGAGGTAEAFF
-	TRBV6-2/TRBV6-3	TRBJ2-7	15	CASSYGQRSSYEQYF
many	TRBV12-3/TRBV12-4	TRBJ2-5	13	CASSGLAQETQYF
few	TRBV12-3/TRBV12-4	TRBJ2-7	15	CASRPPGTASYEQYF
-	TRBV4-3	TRBJ2-1	14	CASSQDLIDSEQFF
few	TRBV12-3/TRBV12-4	TRBJ2-1	16	CASRSTREGPHNEQFF
-	TRBV6-6	TRBJ2-5	15	CASWELGGTQETQYF
few	TRBV24-1	TRBJ2-3	14	CATSDLRSKNTQYF
few	TRBV5-1	TRBJ2-1	15	CASTPIWDSYNEQFF